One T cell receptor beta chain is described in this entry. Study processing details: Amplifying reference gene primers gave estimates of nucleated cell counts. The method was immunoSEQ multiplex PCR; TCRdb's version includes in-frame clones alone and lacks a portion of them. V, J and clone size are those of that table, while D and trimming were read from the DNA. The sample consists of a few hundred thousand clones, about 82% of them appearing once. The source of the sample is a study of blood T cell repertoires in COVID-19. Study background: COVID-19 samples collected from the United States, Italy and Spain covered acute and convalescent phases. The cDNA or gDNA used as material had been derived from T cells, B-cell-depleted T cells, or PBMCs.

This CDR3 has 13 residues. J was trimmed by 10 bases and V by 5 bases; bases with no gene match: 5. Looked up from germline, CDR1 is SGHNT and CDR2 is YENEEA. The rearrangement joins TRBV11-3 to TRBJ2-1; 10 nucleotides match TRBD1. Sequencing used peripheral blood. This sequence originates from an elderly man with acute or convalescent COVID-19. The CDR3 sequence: CASSISTGGEQFF. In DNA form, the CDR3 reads TGTGCCAGCAGCATTTCGACAGGGGGCGAGCAGTTCTTC.